This is a list of T cell receptor beta chains from one sample in a study of blood T cell repertoires in COVID-19. The table came from immunoSEQ multiplex PCR; TCRdb's copy has only in-frame clones and leaves some out. The repertoire includes about 280,000 clones, 85% of them detected once, and 2.5% to 3% sits in the top ten. Source material: PBMCs or T cells enriched from blood (not recorded which). These TCRs come from a woman in her forties or fifties who had recovered from COVID-19. Both conserved end residues are part of each CDR3. D genes are given only for firm matches. Clone size appears in some rows only: once, few, many, or a class for an expanded clone.

d_gene	v_gene	j_gene	abundance	CDR3nt	CDR3aa
-	TRBV6-2/TRBV6-3	TRBJ2-1	-	TGTGCCAGCAGTCCCCAGGGCGGGGCCAATGAGCAGTTCTTC	CASSPQGGANEQFF
-	TRBV5-1	TRBJ2-7	-	TGCGCCAGCAGCGTAACGGGGATTCTGGACGAGCAGTACTTC	CASSVTGILDEQYF
-	TRBV2	TRBJ2-7	-	TGTGCCAGCAGTAGTCAGAACTACGAGCAGTACTTC	CASSSQNYEQYF
-	TRBV12-5	TRBJ1-2	-	TGTGCTAGTGGTTCTCCGGGACAACGACTAAAGAGTGAGGACTATGGCTACACCTTC	CASGSPGQRLKSEDYGYTF
TRBD1	TRBV7-8	TRBJ2-5	few	TGTGCCAGCAGCGCCAGGGACAGGGGAATGGGGCGGGAAAAAGAGACCCAGTACTTC	CASSARDRGMGREKETQYF
TRBD2	TRBV6-4	TRBJ2-1	-	TGTGCCAGCAGACCTGATGGGCTAGCGGCGGGTGAGCAGTTCTTC	CASRPDGLAAGEQFF
TRBD1	TRBV10-3	TRBJ1-2	-	TGTGCCACCGGGACAGACCTCATAGTCTATGGCTACACCTTC	CATGTDLIVYGYTF
TRBD1	TRBV2	TRBJ2-7	once	TGTGCCAGCAGTAAAGGACAGGGGATCTACGAGCAGTACTTC	CASSKGQGIYEQYF
-	TRBV30	TRBJ1-6	-	TGTGCCTGGATACCGACGGGGACTAGAAGTTCACCCCTCCACTTT	CAWIPTGTRSSPLHF
-	TRBV7-9	TRBJ1-3	-	TGTGCCAGCAGCTTACGACTGGGCTCTGGAAACACCATATATTTT	CASSLRLGSGNTIYF